Below, 30 T cell receptor beta chains from the same sample are listed, as sequenced in a study of blood T cell repertoires in COVID-19. Method: immunoSEQ multiplex PCR; TCRdb's copy keeps in-frame clones and lacks some. The table shows roughly 150,000 clones, with approximately 85% occurring only once. Sequenced input: peripheral blood. All receptors derive from a woman over 75 with COVID-19, enrolled during active disease.

The gene calls are TRBV6-4 and TRBJ2-1; D may be TRBD1 (5 bases). This CDR3 spans 13 amino acids. V was clipped by 4 bases and J by 7 bases, with 11 bases between them. CDR1 is MRHNA, CDR2 SNTAGT, per germline. DNA for the CDR3: TGTGCCAGCAGTGTGGCACAGGAAAATGAGCAGTTCTTC. Translating gives CASSVAQENEQFF.

This clone was seen many times. CDR3 protein: CASQGTGEDYGYTF. The DNA of the CDR3 is TGTGCCAGCCAAGGGACAGGGGAGGACTATGGCTACACCTTC. The chain couples TRBV7-9 to TRBJ1-2, with 10 bases that match TRBD1. Germline V CDR1 and CDR2: SEHNR, FQNEAQ (reference sequence). The CDR3 is 14 residues long. Unmatched junction bases numbered 6, after V lost 8 bases and J lost 3 bases.

V gene TRBV7-2 combines with J gene TRBJ2-1, with 14 bases lining up with TRBD2. The CDR3 consists of 15 residues. Per the germline V gene, CDR1 is SGHTA and CDR2 is FQGNSA. Trimming at V came to 5 bases and at J to 10 bases, leaving 7 bases not matched to a gene. The CDR3 spells CASSPRTSGGPEQFF. CDR3 sequence (DNA): TGTGCCAGCAGCCCTCGGACTAGCGGGGGGCCCGAGCAGTTCTTC. The whole variable domain, filled in from reference TRBV7-2 and TRBJ2-1, reads GAGVSQSPSNKVTEKGKDVELRCDPISGHTALYWYRQSLGQGLEFLIYFQGNSAPDKSGLPSDRFSAERTGGSVSTLTIQRTQQEDSAVYLCASSPRTSGGPEQFFGPGTRLTVL.

There are a few counts of this clone. The V gene is TRBV5-1, the J gene TRBJ1-1; D perhaps matches TRBD1 (5 bases). The germline V gene encodes CDR1 SGHRS and CDR2 YFSETQ. With 1 base removed from V and 0 bases from J, the gap between germline ends came to 7 bases. The CDR3 length is 14 residues. The CDR3, as DNA: TGCGCCAGCAGCTTGTCACAGGTGAACACTGAAGCTTTCTTT. Translating it yields CASSLSQVNTEAFF.

This chain uses TRBV9 with TRBJ1-1, with D tentatively TRBD1 (6 bases). This CDR3 comprises 13 residues. Trimming shortened V by 4 bases and J by 2 bases, and 9 bases separated the two germline ends. Germline V gives CDR1 SGDLS, CDR2 YYNGEE. As DNA, the CDR3 is TGTGCCAGCAGCCGGGACACCAACACTGAAGCTTTCTTT. This translates into CASSRDTNTEAFF.

The chain couples TRBV18 to TRBJ2-7; maybe TRBD2 (6 bases). This CDR3 comprises 13 residues. Germline assignment: CDR1 KGHSH and CDR2 LQKENI. Trimming removed 5 bases at V and 5 bases at J, with 13 bases between. CDR3 nucleotides: TGTGCCAGCTCAATCGGGAGCCTGGACGAGCAGTACTTC. Translating gives CASSIGSLDEQYF.

V gene TRBV6-5 combines with J gene TRBJ1-2, with D tentatively TRBD1 (6 bases). CDR3 length: 14 residues. In germline, CDR1 is MNHEY, CDR2 SVGAGI. V lost 6 bases and J lost 4, with 15 bases in between. DNA of the CDR3: TGTGCCAGCAGCCGGACAGTAACCTCCTATGGCTACACCTTC. This translates into CASSRTVTSYGYTF.

The rearrangement uses TRBV6-6 and TRBJ1-2, with 9 bases identical to TRBD1. The CDR3 contains 17 residues. Germline values: CDR1 MNHNY, CDR2 SVGAGI (reference sequence). V lost 5 bases and J lost 8; bases outside the gene matches: 18. The CDR3 region is CASSPTTMTGGIQGYTF. The CDR3 DNA sequence: TGTGCCAGCAGTCCTACCACGATGACAGGGGGTATCCAAGGCTACACCTTC.

The gene calls are TRBV18 and TRBJ2-6, with 9 bases matching TRBD2. The V and J ends lost 2 bases and 4 bases, in that order; junction bases with no gene match: 6. The CDR3 is made up of 17 amino acids. Per the germline V gene, CDR1 is KGHSH and CDR2 is LQKENI. CDR3 loop: CASSPSLAGTGANVLTF. CDR3 nucleotide sequence: TGTGCCAGCTCACCATCCCTAGCGGGAACAGGGGCCAACGTCCTGACTTTC.

The chain is built from TRBV23-1 and TRBJ2-1; 7 bases agree with TRBD1. TRBV23-1 is an ORF, with its function uncertain. With 2 bases clipped from V and 4 bases from J, the junction kept 8 bases outside the gene matches. The CDR3 is made up of 16 amino acids. The CDR3 coding sequence is TGCGCCAGCAGTCAAGGGCTCGGGACAGCTTACAATGAGCAGTTCTTC. It encodes CASSQGLGTAYNEQFF.

The chain is built from TRBV12-5 and TRBJ1-5; 8 bases are shared with TRBD1. Germline CDR1 and CDR2: LGHNT and FRNRAP. The CDR3 has 16 residues. The J segment lost 4 bases and the V segment lost 1 base, leaving 6 bases of the junction unmatched. The CDR3 DNA reads TGTGCTAGTGGTTTGGGGACAGGGCGACCTAATCAGCCCCAGCATTTT. Its protein product is CASGLGTGRPNQPQHF. Full variable domain (missing parts from reference TRBV12-5 and TRBJ1-5): DARVTQTPRHKVTEMGQEVTMRCQPILGHNTVFWYRQTMMQGLELLAYFRNRAPLDDSGMPKDRFSAEMPDATLATLKIQPSEPRDSAVYFCASGLGTGRPNQPQHFGDGTRLSIL.

The chain combines TRBV27 with TRBJ2-7; 8 bases match TRBD1. The CDR3 has 15 residues. V lost 6 bases to trimming and J lost 3 bases; unmatched junction nucleotides: 10. Germline loops: CDR1 MNHEY, CDR2 SMNVEV (reference sequence). CDR3 in DNA: TGTGCCAGCAGCAACTGGGGGACAGGCCTCTACGAGCAGTACTTC. It translates to CASSNWGTGLYEQYF.

The J gene is TRBJ2-3, the V gene TRBV10-3; D is ambiguous. The CDR3 extends over 11 amino acids. The V end was cut by 3 bases, the J end by 7 bases, with 5 bases between. Germline V gives CDR1 ENHRY, CDR2 SYGVKD. The CDR3 protein is CAISDMYTQYF. The CDR3 DNA is TGTGCCATCAGTGATATGTATACGCAGTATTTT.

This clone was recorded a few times. The chain couples TRBV28 to TRBJ1-5; D remains ambiguous. Trimming removed 6 bases at V and 0 bases at J, with 6 bases between. The V gene's germline CDR1 is MDHEN and CDR2 SYDVKM. The CDR3 has 13 residues. CDR3 DNA sequence: TGTGCCAGCAGAGAGTATAGCAATCAGCCCCAGCATTTT. Protein: CASREYSNQPQHF.

This chain joins TRBV7-9 and TRBJ2-2, with D maybe TRBD2 (5 bases). The CDR3 runs 17 residues. Germline CDR1 SEHNR, CDR2 FQNEAQ (reference sequence). Trimming took off 5 bases at V and 5 bases at J, with 21 bases between the two ends. In DNA, the CDR3 is TGTGCCAGCAGCCCCCGAGGAGGTGGGCCTCGGACCGGGGAGCTGTTTTTT. Protein product: CASSPRGGGPRTGELFF.

This clone has a handful of counts. V is TRBV6-2 or TRBV6-3 and J is TRBJ2-3; a weak D match, TRBD2 (6 bases). Germline V lookup: CDR1 MNHEY, CDR2 SVGEGT. The CDR3 length is 12 residues. The V end was cut by 5 bases, the J end by 11 bases, with 14 bases between. CDR3 in amino acids: CASSKRTEGQYF. The CDR3, as DNA: TGTGCCAGCAGTAAGCGGACGGAGGGGCAGTATTTT.

The genes are TRBV6-6 and TRBJ1-1; D is unresolved. Germline values: CDR1 MNHNY, CDR2 SVGAGI (reference sequence). CDR3 length: 15 amino acids. Trimming pared 6 bases from V and 3 bases from J, leaving 17 bases between. The CDR3 is CASSPGGLHDTEAFF. The CDR3 nucleotides read TGTGCCAGCAGCCCAGGAGGGCTACACGACACTGAAGCTTTCTTT.

V gene TRBV28 combines with J gene TRBJ1-1, with TRBD1 identical over 8 bases. Germline V gene sequence: CDR1 MDHEN, CDR2 SYDVKM. Trimming at V came to 6 bases and at J to 6 bases, leaving 6 bases not matched to a gene. The CDR3 runs to 13 residues. In DNA form, the CDR3 reads TGTGCCAGCAGGGGACAGGCCGGCGCTGAAGCTTTCTTT. This sequence encodes CASRGQAGAEAFF.

V and J are TRBV6-1 and TRBJ2-1; 8 nucleotides line up with TRBD2. The V gene end was trimmed by 2 bases and the J gene end by 4 bases; junction bases not matched to a gene: 10. There are 17 residues in the CDR3. Germline values: CDR1 MNHNS, CDR2 SASEGT. Here the CDR3 DNA reads TGTGCCAGCAGTGAAATTCGGGCTAGCGGGTCTTACAATGAGCAGTTCTTC. Amino acid sequence: CASSEIRASGSYNEQFF.

This chain links TRBV14 with TRBJ2-1, with 10 bases that match TRBD2. CDR1 and CDR2 from the germline V gene are SGHDN and FVKESK. This CDR3 has 15 amino acids. Trimming took 1 base from V and 5 from J; bases not matched to a gene: 2. The DNA for the CDR3 is TGTGCCAGCAGCCAAGGGACTAGCGGTAACAATGAGCAGTTCTTC. Translated: CASSQGTSGNNEQFF.

This chain links TRBV7-3 with TRBJ2-3; 7 nucleotides line up with TRBD2. V lost 10 bases to trimming and J lost 1 base; unmatched junction nucleotides: 8. This CDR3 has 14 amino acids. CDR1 and CDR2 (germline): SGHTA, FQGTGA. This CDR3 is CATASAGGTDTQYF. CDR3 DNA: TGTGCCACCGCATCCGCGGGGGGCACAGATACGCAGTATTTT.

The genes are TRBV19 and TRBJ1-2; 11 positions match TRBD1. Unmatched junction bases numbered 17, after V lost 4 bases and J lost 4 bases. CDR1 and CDR2 from the germline V gene are LNHDA and SQIVND (reference sequence). The CDR3 loop spans 19 amino acids. For the CDR3, the DNA is TGTGCCAGTAGTAGGGGGCTTGGACAGGGGGCGATTAGTGTCTATGGCTACACCTTC. This codes for CASSRGLGQGAISVYGYTF.

This clone is a singleton in its sample. The chain employs TRBV4-1 and TRBJ2-1, with 8 nucleotides matching TRBD2. The CDR3 contains 16 residues. Per germline, CDR1 MGHRA and CDR2 YSYEKL. V lost 6 bases and J lost 6; bases outside the gene matches: 13. CDR3 loop: CASRQGVGLELNEQFF. The CDR3 DNA reads as TGCGCCAGCAGGCAGGGTGTGGGACTAGAGCTCAATGAGCAGTTCTTC.

CDR3 in amino acids: CASGPEERTDTQYF. In DNA form, the CDR3 reads TGTGCTAGTGGCCCCGAGGAGAGGACAGATACGCAGTATTTT. The chain couples TRBV12-5 to TRBJ2-3; D remains ambiguous. Trimming removed 6 bases from V and 3 bases from J, with 13 bases in between. In germline, CDR1 is LGHNT, CDR2 FRNRAP. CDR3 size: 14 residues.

This clone was seen once. This chain links TRBV5-4 with TRBJ2-7, with D perhaps TRBD1 (5 bases). V was shortened by 0 bases and J by 4 bases, with 11 bases between the two germline ends. The CDR3 spans 14 residues. Germline values: CDR1 SGHNT, CDR2 YYREEE (reference sequence). CDR3 sequence (DNA): TGTGCCAGCAGCTTGGAGGGGAAACTATACGAGCAGTACTTC. Translated: CASSLEGKLYEQYF.

The sample holds one count of this clone. This chain connects TRBV18 to TRBJ2-7; weak D call: TRBD1 (6 bases). V was clipped by 4 bases and J by 1 base, with 14 bases between them. The CDR3 totals 15 residues. CDR1 is KGHSH and CDR2 is LQKENI in the germline V gene. The CDR3 here is CASSQYRDKSYEQYF. The CDR3 DNA sequence: TGTGCCAGCTCACAATACCGGGACAAATCCTACGAGCAGTACTTC.

About this clone itself: The same CDR3 can be traced to other DNA sequences in this sample. The chain has TRBV6-2 or TRBV6-3 and TRBJ2-5, with D unresolved. The V gene's germline CDR1 is MNHEY and CDR2 SVGEGT. There are 12 residues in the CDR3. The V gene lost 2 bases and the J gene lost 5 bases, with 6 bases spanning the gap. CDR3 amino acids: CASSYSRETQYF. CDR3 in DNA: TGTGCCAGCAGTTACAGCCGGGAGACCCAGTACTTC.

This chain connects TRBV21-1 to TRBJ2-2; TRBD2, the table's D call, was not compared with the DNA. TRBV21-1 is reported as a pseudogene. The CDR3 has 22 amino acids. The CDR3 loop reads CASSKGSGFGLAGVKTWGELFF. CDR3 DNA sequence: TGTGCCAGCAGCAAAGGATCGGGTTTTGGACTAGCGGGAGTCAAGACATGGGGGGAGCTGTTTTTT.

This sequence joins TRBV30 and TRBJ2-7; 9 bases match TRBD2. Per the germline V gene, CDR1 is GTSNPN and CDR2 is SVGIG (reference sequence). Germline trimming cut 0 bases from V and 4 bases from J; bases unmatched to any gene: 10. This CDR3 region has 16 residues. CDR3 DNA sequence: TGTGCCTGGAGTGTATTCTCGCGGGAGGGCCTATACGAGCAGTACTTC. Encoded protein: CAWSVFSREGLYEQYF.

This rearrangement joins TRBV7-3 to TRBJ1-2; no definite D call. Germline CDR1 reads SGHTA; CDR2 reads FQGTGA. The ends were cut back, 1 base at V and 7 bases at J, with 13 bases in the middle. The CDR3 runs to 14 residues. The CDR3 is CASSLSFQASGYTF. The CDR3 nucleotides read TGTGCCAGCAGCTTAAGCTTCCAGGCCTCTGGCTACACCTTC.